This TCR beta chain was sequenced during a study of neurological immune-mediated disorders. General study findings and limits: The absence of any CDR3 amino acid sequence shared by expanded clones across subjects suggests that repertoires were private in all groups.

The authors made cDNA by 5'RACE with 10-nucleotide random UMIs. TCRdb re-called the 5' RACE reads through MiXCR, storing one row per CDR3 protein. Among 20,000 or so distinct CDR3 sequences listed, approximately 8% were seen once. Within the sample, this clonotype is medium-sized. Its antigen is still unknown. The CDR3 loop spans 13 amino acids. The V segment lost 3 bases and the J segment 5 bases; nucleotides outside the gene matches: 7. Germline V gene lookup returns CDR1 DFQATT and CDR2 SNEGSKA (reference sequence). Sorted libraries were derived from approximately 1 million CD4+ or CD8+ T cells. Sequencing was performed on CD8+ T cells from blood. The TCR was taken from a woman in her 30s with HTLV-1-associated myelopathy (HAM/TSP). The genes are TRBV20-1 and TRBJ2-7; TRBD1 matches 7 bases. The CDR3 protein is CSASPGGSHEQYF. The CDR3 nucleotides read TGCAGTGCTAGTCCAGGGGGTTCCCACGAGCAGTACTTC.